This T cell receptor (beta chain) appears in the sequencing data of a study of siplizumab effects on memory and regulatory T cells. Study observations and caveats: Poor capture below about 10^-5 frequency left most alloreactive clones unmapped to unstimulated subsets. The authors could not assign a naive or memory phenotype to roughly 75-97% of proliferating CD4+ or CD8+ clones. The Treg-derived share of mappable alloreactive CD4+ clones averaged roughly 64% with siplizumab and approximately 28% in controls.

The method was immunoSEQ multiplex PCR; TCRdb's version includes in-frame clones alone and lacks a portion of them. This table has approximately 94,000 clones, 80% to 95% appearing once. The V end lost 5 bases, the J end lost 2 bases, and 11 bases lay between the germline ends. Germline V gene data show CDR1 as SGHTA and CDR2 as FQGTGA. This CDR3 is built from 14 residues. A note on this clone: The antigen remains unidentified.

The chain carries TRBV7-3 and TRBJ2-3; D gene ambiguous. This TCR was sampled from a human donor in good health. Source material: CD4+ T cells sorted from blood. In DNA form, the CDR3 reads TGTGCCAGCAGCGCCAGTCCGCCCACAGATACGCAGTATTTT. The encoded protein is CASSASPPTDTQYF.